The 13 T cell receptor beta chains below were found in one sample sequenced in a study of monozygotic twins with inflammatory bowel disease. TCRdb reanalyzed the 5' RACE reads, giving one entry per CDR3 protein sequence and no DNA. The sample is made up of approximately 400,000 distinct CDR3 sequences, and the top ten hold around 2.5% of it. Sequenced sample: blood. The origin of the receptors is a human donor with ulcerative colitis or Crohn's disease, or a healthy co-twin of an affected twin (not recorded which).

The chain links TRBV6-5 to TRBJ2-2; no DNA is available, so the TRBD1 call from TCRdb remains unchecked. Germline V gene lookup returns CDR1 MNHEY and CDR2 SVGAGI. The CDR3 loop spans 13 amino acids. The CDR3 protein is CASSGGVAGELFF.

The chain uses TRBV7-3 and TRBJ2-1; TCRdb designates TRBD1, a call that cannot be tested without DNA. Germline CDR1 is SGHTA and CDR2 is FQGTGA. The CDR3 consists of 15 residues. The chain's CDR3 is CASSSTGASYNEQFF. Together with reference TRBV7-3 and TRBJ2-1, the CDR3 gives the full variable domain: GAGVSQTPSNKVTEKGKYVELRCDPISGHTALYWYRQSLGQGPEFLIYFQGTGAADDSGLPNDRFFAVRPEGSVSTLKIQRTERGDSAVYLCASSSTGASYNEQFFGPGTRLTVL.

The CDR3 reads CASGLGTSGNTGELFF. The chain is built from TRBV9 and TRBJ2-2; the D gene TCRdb calls, TRBD2, cannot be checked with no DNA. The CDR3 length is 16 residues. From germline, CDR1 is SGDLS and CDR2 YYNGEE.

CDR3 region: CASSDGGVQPQHF. The chain is built from TRBV10-2 and TRBJ1-5. The CDR3 is 13 residues long. Germline V CDR1 and CDR2: WSHSY, SAAADI.

J is TRBJ2-3 and V is TRBV5-1; TCRdb designates TRBD1, a call that cannot be tested without DNA. The germline V gene has CDR1 SGHRS and CDR2 YFSETQ. The CDR3 contains 15 residues. The chain's CDR3 is CASGTQGRGSDTQYF.

V gene TRBV4-3 combines with J gene TRBJ1-2; TCRdb indicates TRBD1, and absent DNA this call remains unverified. The length of the CDR3 is 16 residues. CDR1 is LGHNA, CDR2 YSLEER, per germline. CDR3 residues: CASSRSGQGIDYGYTF.

This sequence joins TRBV28 and TRBJ2-5; TCRdb's D gene call, TRBD1, goes unchecked for lack of DNA. CDR1 and CDR2 from the germline V gene are MDHEN and SYDVKM. The CDR3 covers 15 residues. CDR3 loop: CASSFPNQGEETQYF.

V and J are TRBV6-1 and TRBJ2-5. Germline CDR1 and CDR2: MNHNS and SASEGT. The CDR3 spans 13 residues. The CDR3 here is CASSVGFSNPQYF.

This chain links TRBV3-1 with TRBJ2-5. The CDR3 runs 13 residues. The V gene's germline CDR1 is LGHDT and CDR2 YNNKEL (reference sequence). The chain's CDR3 is CASSQGRKETQYF.

This chain links TRBV20-1 with TRBJ1-5. Germline values: CDR1 DFQATT, CDR2 SNEGSKA (reference sequence). The CDR3 has 17 amino acids. The CDR3 protein is CSAKRRGSGDLNQPQHF.

This chain links TRBV7-2 with TRBJ2-2; TCRdb selects TRBD1, and the lack of DNA leaves this call unchecked. The germline V gene has CDR1 SGHTA and CDR2 FQGNSA. This CDR3 comprises 15 residues. This chain's CDR3 is CASSPQGTNTGELFF.

The chain uses TRBV4-2 and TRBJ2-5; there is no DNA to check the TCRdb D call of TRBD2. Germline V CDR1 and CDR2: LGHNA, YNFKEQ. The CDR3 is 15 residues long. CDR3 region: CASSQEGTSGETQYF.

J is TRBJ1-2 and V is TRBV15. The germline V gene has CDR1 LNHNV and CDR2 YYDKDF (reference sequence). There are 14 residues in the CDR3. CDR3 sequence reads: CATSRDPDLDGYTF.